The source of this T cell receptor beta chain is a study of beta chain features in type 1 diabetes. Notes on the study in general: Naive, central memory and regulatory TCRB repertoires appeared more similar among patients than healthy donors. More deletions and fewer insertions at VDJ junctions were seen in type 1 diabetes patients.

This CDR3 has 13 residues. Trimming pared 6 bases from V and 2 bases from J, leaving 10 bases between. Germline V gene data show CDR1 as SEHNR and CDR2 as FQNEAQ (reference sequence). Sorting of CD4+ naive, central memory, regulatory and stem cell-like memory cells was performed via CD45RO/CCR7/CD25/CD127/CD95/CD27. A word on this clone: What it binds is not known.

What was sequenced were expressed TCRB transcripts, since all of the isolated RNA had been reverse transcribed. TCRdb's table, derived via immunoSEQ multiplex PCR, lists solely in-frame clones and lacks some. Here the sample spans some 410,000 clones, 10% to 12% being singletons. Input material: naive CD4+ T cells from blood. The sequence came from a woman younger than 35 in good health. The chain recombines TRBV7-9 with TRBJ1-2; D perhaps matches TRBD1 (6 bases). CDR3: CASSHRDNYGYTF. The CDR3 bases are TGTGCCAGCAGTCACAGGGACAACTATGGCTACACCTTC.